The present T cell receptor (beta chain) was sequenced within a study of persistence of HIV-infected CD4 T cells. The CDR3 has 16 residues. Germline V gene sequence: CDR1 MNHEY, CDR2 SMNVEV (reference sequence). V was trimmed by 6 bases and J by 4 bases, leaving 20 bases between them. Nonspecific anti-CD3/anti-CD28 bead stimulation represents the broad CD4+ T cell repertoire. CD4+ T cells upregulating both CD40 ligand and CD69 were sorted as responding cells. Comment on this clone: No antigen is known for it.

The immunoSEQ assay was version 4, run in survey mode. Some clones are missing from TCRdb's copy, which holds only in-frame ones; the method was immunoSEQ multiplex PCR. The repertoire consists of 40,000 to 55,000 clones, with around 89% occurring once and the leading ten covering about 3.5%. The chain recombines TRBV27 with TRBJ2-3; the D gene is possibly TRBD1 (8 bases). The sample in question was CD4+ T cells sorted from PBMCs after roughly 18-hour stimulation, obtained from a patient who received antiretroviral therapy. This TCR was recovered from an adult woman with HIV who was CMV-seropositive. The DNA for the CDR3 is TGTGCCAGCAGCCCACAGGGGGGGAGGGGGGCAGATACGCAGTATTTT. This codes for CASSPQGGRGADTQYF.